This passage covers 24 T cell receptor beta chains from one sample sequenced in a study of T cell responses to AZD1222 COVID-19 vaccine. The method was immunoSEQ multiplex PCR; TCRdb's version includes in-frame clones alone and lacks a portion of them. The sample has under 150,000 clones, 92% seen once. The sample consisted of peripheral blood, taken 28 days after the second AZD1222 dose. The receptors were gathered from an adult who received the AZD1222 COVID-19 vaccine.

The V gene is TRBV19, the J gene TRBJ1-1; 7 positions match TRBD1. This CDR3 is built from 19 residues. Germline V lookup: CDR1 LNHDA, CDR2 SQIVND (reference sequence). J was trimmed by 3 bases and V by 6 bases; bases with no gene match: 22. The CDR3 here is CASRLLMTGNEFADTEAFF. The CDR3, as DNA: TGTGCCAGTAGACTGCTTATGACAGGGAATGAATTTGCGGACACTGAAGCTTTCTTT.

This rearrangement joins TRBV12-3 or TRBV12-4 to TRBJ1-5, with D unresolved. CDR3 size: 13 residues. The V and J ends lost 6 bases and 3 bases respectively, with 9 bases between them. CDR3 loop: CASRGRVNQPQHF. The CDR3 nucleotides are TGTGCCAGCAGAGGACGGGTCAATCAGCCCCAGCATTTT.

This chain's CDR3 is CSASVRGSGNTIYF. The CDR3 coding sequence is TGCAGTGCTAGTGTAAGGGGCTCTGGAAACACCATATATTTT. The rearrangement uses TRBV20-1 and TRBJ1-3, with TRBD1 as a possible D gene (5 bases). The CDR3 extends over 14 amino acids. The ends were cut back, 3 bases at V and 0 bases at J, with 9 bases in the middle. The germline CDR1 and CDR2 sequences are DFQATT and SNEGSKA (reference sequence).

The rearrangement joins TRBV15 to TRBJ2-3; tentatively, D is TRBD1 or TRBD2 (5 bases each). The CDR3 loop spans 13 amino acids. Trimming removed 0 bases from V and 6 bases from J, with 7 bases in between. CDR1 and CDR2 (germline): LNHNV, YYDKDF (reference sequence). DNA of the CDR3: TGTGCCACCAGCAGAGATGAGGGGGATACGCAGTATTTT. Encoded protein: CATSRDEGDTQYF.

The V call is TRBV5-6, the J call TRBJ1-3; D remains unclear. Germline-derived CDR1 and CDR2 are SGHDT and YYEEEE. V lost 4 bases to trimming and J lost 2 bases, with 13 bases between them. The CDR3 has 15 amino acids. The CDR3 DNA is TGTGCCAGCAGCGCAACGGACGTTGCTGGAAACACCATATATTTT. Amino acid sequence: CASSATDVAGNTIYF.

The chain has TRBV11-2 and TRBJ2-7; D may be TRBD1 or TRBD2 (5 bases each). V dropped 2 bases and J dropped 1 base, with 9 bases sitting between them. The CDR3 spans 14 residues. Germline V gene sequence: CDR1 SGHAT, CDR2 FQNNGV. The CDR3 loop reads CASSLTGPSYEQYF. The CDR3 region has the DNA TGTGCCAGCAGCTTAACGGGACCTTCCTACGAGCAGTACTTC.

The chain carries TRBV18 and TRBJ2-2, with D unresolved. V lost 3 bases and J 1 base, leaving 3 bases between the germline ends. The CDR3 length is 13 residues. Germline loops: CDR1 KGHSH, CDR2 LQKENI. CDR3 sequence (DNA): TGTGCCAGCTCACCCCGGAACACCGGGGAGCTGTTTTTT. This sequence encodes CASSPRNTGELFF.

V gene TRBV5-1 combines with J gene TRBJ1-2, with TRBD1 identical over 8 bases. This CDR3 has 16 amino acids. The germline V gene encodes CDR1 SGHRS and CDR2 YFSETQ. Germline trimming cut 4 bases from V and 5 bases from J; bases unmatched to any gene: 13. For the CDR3, the DNA is TGCGCCAGCAGCCCGCACCCGGGACAGGATTCTTATGGCTACACCTTC. Its translation is CASSPHPGQDSYGYTF.

The gene calls are TRBV29-1 and TRBJ1-1; a weak D match, TRBD1 (5 bases). This CDR3 is 17 amino acids long. Trimming stripped 0 bases from V and 0 bases from J, with 17 bases between. Germline CDR1 SQVTM, CDR2 ANQGSEA. The CDR3 region has the DNA TGCAGCGTTGAAGATCGGGGCAACCCGGACATGAACACTGAAGCTTTCTTT. It encodes CSVEDRGNPDMNTEAFF.

The rearrangement links TRBV5-1 to TRBJ2-2; 9 bases fit TRBD2. CDR1 and CDR2 from the germline V gene are SGHRS and YFSETQ. This CDR3 spans 14 amino acids. V dropped 3 bases and J dropped 9; count of bases not matched to a gene: 6. The CDR3 DNA sequence: TGCGCCAGCAGCTCCTCTAGCGGGGCGCGGGAGCTGTTTTTT. This sequence encodes CASSSSSGARELFF.

A note on this clone: The same CDR3 can be traced to other DNA sequences in this sample. The chain couples TRBV19 to TRBJ2-1; 8 nucleotides line up with TRBD2. Germline V gene data show CDR1 as LNHDA and CDR2 as SQIVND (reference sequence). V lost 3 bases to trimming and J lost 5 bases; unmatched junction nucleotides: 0. The CDR3 length is 13 residues. CDR3 protein: CASSIGGDNEQFF. CDR3 DNA: TGTGCCAGTAGTATCGGGGGGGACAATGAGCAGTTCTTC.

The gene calls are TRBV6-4 and TRBJ1-4; the match to TRBD1 covers 11 bases. Germline assignment: CDR1 MRHNA and CDR2 SNTAGT. The ends lost 6 bases at V and 7 bases at J; junction bases unmatched: 16. The CDR3 totals 18 residues. The CDR3 spells CASRTGQGAQSDGEKLFF. CDR3 DNA sequence: TGTGCCAGCAGAACAGGACAGGGGGCACAGAGTGATGGTGAAAAACTGTTTTTT.

The chain has TRBV7-2 and TRBJ1-5; D gene unclear. CDR3 length: 14 residues. The germline V and J ends were trimmed by 4 bases and 6 bases, with 13 bases remaining between them. The V gene's germline CDR1 is SGHTA and CDR2 FQGNSA. The CDR3 is CASSSRIGGQPQHF. Here the CDR3 DNA reads TGTGCCAGCAGCTCCCGGATCGGTGGTCAGCCCCAGCATTTT. The full variable domain, completed using reference TRBV7-2 and TRBJ1-5, is GAGVSQSPSNKVTEKGKDVELRCDPISGHTALYWYRQSLGQGLEFLIYFQGNSAPDKSGLPSDRFSAERTGGSVSTLTIQRTQQEDSAVYLCASSSRIGGQPQHFGDGTRLSIL.

The V gene is TRBV2, the J gene TRBJ2-1, with TRBD1 matching 9 bases. Losses at the gene ends were 6 bases for V and 7 bases for J; bases not matched to a gene: 13. CDR1 is SNHLY, CDR2 FYNNEI, per germline. The CDR3 sequence is 16 residues long. In DNA, the CDR3 is TGTGCCAGCAGGGTTGCCGGGACAGGGATGAGGAATGAGCAGTTCTTC. Translated, it gives CASRVAGTGMRNEQFF.

J is TRBJ2-1 and V is TRBV19; D remains unclear. The CDR3 covers 15 residues. Trimming removed 0 bases from V and 7 bases from J, with 13 bases in between. Germline CDR1 reads LNHDA; CDR2 reads SQIVND (reference sequence). CDR3 sequence reads: CASSIDVSVGNEQFF. The CDR3 DNA reads TGTGCCAGTAGTATAGATGTCTCAGTAGGGAATGAGCAGTTCTTC.

The CDR3: CASSGRVGGEQYV. The CDR3 nucleotides read TGTGCCAGCAGCGGCAGGGTGGGCGGCGAGCAGTACGTC. The gene calls are TRBV5-4 and TRBJ2-7, with D possibly TRBD1 on 5 matching bases. V lost 4 bases and J 6 bases, leaving 14 bases between the germline ends. This CDR3 region has 13 residues. CDR1 and CDR2 (germline): SGHNT, YYREEE (reference sequence).

The V call is TRBV3-1 (or the pseudogene TRBV3-2), the J call TRBJ1-4; TRBD1 is a possible D gene (6 bases). V was pared by 6 bases and J by 4 bases, with 15 bases between. This CDR3 has 15 residues. Germline V gene data show CDR1 as LGHDT and CDR2 as YNNKEL (reference sequence). CDR3 sequence reads: CASRRTGALNEKLFF. CDR3 nucleotide sequence: TGTGCCAGCAGAAGGACGGGGGCCCTTAATGAAAAACTGTTTTTT.

The chain has TRBV6-1 and TRBJ2-7; D gene ambiguous. CDR3 length: 13 amino acids. V lost 1 base to trimming and J lost 3 bases, with 7 bases between them. Germline V gene lookup returns CDR1 MNHNS and CDR2 SASEGT. CDR3 in DNA: TGTGCCAGCAGTGAAGGGCGGTTCTACGAGCAGTACTTC. It yields the protein CASSEGRFYEQYF.

The table lists this clone with a few counts. The V gene is TRBV7-2, the J gene TRBJ1-2; TRBD1 might be the D (5 bases). This CDR3 has 14 residues. Germline CDR1 SGHTA, CDR2 FQGNSA. The V end was cut by 1 base, the J end by 5 bases, with 11 bases between. This CDR3 reads CASSLDPGLYGYTF. The CDR3 bases are TGTGCCAGCAGCTTAGATCCAGGGCTGTATGGCTACACCTTC.

The chain carries TRBV4-2 and TRBJ2-6; TRBD1 aligns across 7 bases. V dropped 0 bases and J dropped 5; count of bases not matched to a gene: 13. CDR3 length equals 19 residues. The germline V gene has CDR1 LGHNA and CDR2 YNFKEQ. The CDR3 DNA reads TGTGCCAGCAGCCAAGATCCGGCAGGGGGAAGTCCCTGGGCCAACGTCCTGACTTTC. It codes for CASSQDPAGGSPWANVLTF.

The V and J genes are TRBV12-3 or TRBV12-4 and TRBJ1-1, with no clear D. V lost 7 bases and J lost 0, with 9 bases in between. This CDR3 has 13 residues. This CDR3 is CASTKTVNTEAFF. The CDR3 nucleotides are TGTGCCAGCACCAAGACCGTGAACACTGAAGCTTTCTTT.

The chain uses TRBV3-1 (or the pseudogene TRBV3-2) and TRBJ2-1; D is undetermined. This CDR3 has 16 residues. The V and J ends lost 4 bases and 12 bases respectively, with 25 bases between them. The germline V gene has CDR1 LGHDT and CDR2 YNNKEL (reference sequence). CDR3 in DNA: TGTGCCAGCAGCCCCCACCAGGAACAGTCTAGGCTTAGGCAGTTCTTC. Translation gives CASSPHQEQSRLRQFF.

This clone occurred once. The chain carries TRBV7-9 and TRBJ1-1; 7 bases match TRBD1. CDR1 and CDR2 (germline): SEHNR, FQNEAQ (reference sequence). The ends lost 0 bases at V and 3 bases at J; junction bases unmatched: 10. The CDR3 length is 17 residues. CDR3 region: CASSLAGRGKKDTEAFF. CDR3 sequence (DNA): TGTGCCAGCAGCTTAGCTGGCAGGGGGAAGAAGGACACTGAAGCTTTCTTT.

This sequence joins TRBV7-2 and TRBJ1-2, with TRBD1 identical over 7 bases. V lost 0 bases, J lost 2 bases, and 6 bases stayed unmatched. Germline V gene data show CDR1 as SGHTA and CDR2 as FQGNSA. The CDR3 is 16 amino acids. This CDR3 is CASSLASGQPNYGYTF. In nucleotides, the CDR3 is TGTGCCAGCAGCTTAGCATCGGGACAGCCCAACTATGGCTACACCTTC. The full variable domain, rest sourced from reference TRBV7-2 and TRBJ1-2, is GAGVSQSPSNKVTEKGKDVELRCDPISGHTALYWYRQSLGQGLEFLIYFQGNSAPDKSGLPSDRFSAERTGGSVSTLTIQRTQQEDSAVYLCASSLASGQPNYGYTFGSGTRLTVV.